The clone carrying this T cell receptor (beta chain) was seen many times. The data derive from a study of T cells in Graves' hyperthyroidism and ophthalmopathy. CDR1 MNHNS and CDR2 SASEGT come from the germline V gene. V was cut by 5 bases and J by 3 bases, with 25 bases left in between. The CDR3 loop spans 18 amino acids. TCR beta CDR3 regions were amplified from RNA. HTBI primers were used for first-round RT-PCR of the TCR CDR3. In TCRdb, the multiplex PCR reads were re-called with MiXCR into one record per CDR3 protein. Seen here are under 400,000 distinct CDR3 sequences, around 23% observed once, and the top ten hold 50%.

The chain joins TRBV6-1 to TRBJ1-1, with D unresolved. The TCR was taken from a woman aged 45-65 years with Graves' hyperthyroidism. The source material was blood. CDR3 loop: CASSYPSLTPARDTEAFF. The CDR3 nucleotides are TGTGCCAGCAGTTACCCCTCTCTTACGCCCGCAAGGGACACTGAAGCTTTCTTT.